The text below deals with one TCR beta chain. Patients affected by ophthalmopathy presented a Clinical Activity Score of at least 3, a NOSPECS grade of at least 4, and disease duration below 3 months. Not enrolled were patients with uncontrolled infection, other autoimmune disease, pregnancy or lactation. The investigators amplified TCR beta CDR3 regions from RNA transcripts. The TCR CDR3 was amplified in a first-round RT-PCR using the HTBI primer set. TCRdb analysed the multiplex PCR reads with MiXCR anew, one entry per CDR3 protein. The sample includes 400,000 to 600,000 distinct CDR3 sequences, roughly 16% seen only once; the top ten take approximately 30%. This sample was taken from a study of T cells in Graves' hyperthyroidism and ophthalmopathy. V trimming: 7 bases; J trimming: 7 bases; junction bases outside the gene matches: 5. Germline CDR1 is DFQATT and CDR2 is SNEGSKA (reference sequence). The CDR3 is 13 amino acids.

This clonotype was sampled from a woman aged 25 to 45 with Graves' ophthalmopathy. The sequenced sample consisted of blood. V and J are TRBV20-1 and TRBJ2-1; 12 bases line up with TRBD2. In DNA, the CDR3 is TGCAGTGTGTCTAGCGGGAGGGTGAATGAGCAGTTCTTC. Amino acids: CSVSSGRVNEQFF.